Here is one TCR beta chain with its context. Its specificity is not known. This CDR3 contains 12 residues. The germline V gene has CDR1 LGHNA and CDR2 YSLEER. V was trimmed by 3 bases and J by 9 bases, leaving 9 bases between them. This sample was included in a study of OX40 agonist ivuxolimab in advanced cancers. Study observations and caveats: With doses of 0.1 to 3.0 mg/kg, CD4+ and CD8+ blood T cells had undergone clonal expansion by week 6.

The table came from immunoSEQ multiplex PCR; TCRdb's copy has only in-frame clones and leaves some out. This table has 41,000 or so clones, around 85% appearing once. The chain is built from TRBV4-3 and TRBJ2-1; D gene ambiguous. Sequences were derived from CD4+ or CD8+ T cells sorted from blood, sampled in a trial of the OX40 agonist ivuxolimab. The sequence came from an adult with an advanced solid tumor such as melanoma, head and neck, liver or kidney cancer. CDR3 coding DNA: TGCGCCAGCAGCCAGCATTCGGGTGAGCAGTTCTTC. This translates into CASSQHSGEQFF.